What follows are 12 T cell receptor beta chains derived from one specimen sequenced in a study of blood T cell repertoires in COVID-19. Measured with immunoSEQ multiplex PCR; TCRdb has only the in-frame clones, and not every one. The sample includes 70,000 to 80,000 clones, about nine tenths of them seen just once. Material for sequencing was peripheral blood. These TCRs come from a woman aged 55-75 years with acute or convalescent COVID-19.

The chain is built from TRBV19 and TRBJ1-2, with 7 bases that match TRBD1. This CDR3 comprises 18 residues. Germline lookup yields CDR1 LNHDA and CDR2 SQIVND (reference sequence). V trimming: 5 bases; J trimming: 0 bases; junction bases outside the gene matches: 15. The CDR3 loop is CASSGTTGRSLANYGYTF. The CDR3 DNA reads TGTGCCAGTAGTGGAACGACAGGGAGGTCCCTAGCTAACTATGGCTACACCTTC.

The chain recombines TRBV2 with TRBJ1-2; no clear D. CDR3 size: 13 residues. V lost 4 bases to trimming and J lost 4 bases, with 10 bases between them. Germline-derived CDR1 and CDR2 are SNHLY and FYNNEI. CDR3 region: CASSVVRLYGYTF. Written as DNA, the CDR3 is TGTGCCAGCAGTGTAGTCAGGCTCTATGGCTACACCTTC.

The V and J genes are TRBV19 and TRBJ1-4; D ambiguous. Germline V gene data show CDR1 as LNHDA and CDR2 as SQIVND (reference sequence). V lost 5 bases and J 0 bases, leaving 16 bases between the germline ends. The CDR3 contains 17 residues. The CDR3 sequence: CASSPYPVRATNEKLFF. The CDR3 coding sequence is TGTGCCAGTAGTCCCTACCCCGTCCGGGCAACTAATGAAAAACTGTTTTTT.

This clone was detected a few times. The chain links TRBV7-2 to TRBJ1-1; 7 nucleotides line up with TRBD1. This CDR3 has 14 residues. Germline V lookup: CDR1 SGHTA, CDR2 FQGNSA. V dropped 1 base and J dropped 4; count of bases not matched to a gene: 3. The CDR3 spells CASSLVGGGTEAFF. In DNA, the CDR3 is TGTGCCAGCAGCTTAGTAGGGGGCGGCACTGAAGCTTTCTTT.

This chain joins TRBV19 and TRBJ1-5; D remains unclear. Germline-derived CDR1 and CDR2 are LNHDA and SQIVND (reference sequence). The CDR3 contains 14 residues. V was shortened by 5 bases and J by 7 bases, with 15 bases between the two germline ends. CDR3 DNA: TGTGCCAGTAGTGCCGGCGGTACCCGGCAGCCCCAGCATTTT. It yields the protein CASSAGGTRQPQHF.

The chain recombines TRBV5-4 with TRBJ1-6; D is possibly TRBD1 (6 bases). Looked up from germline, CDR1 is SGHNT and CDR2 is YYREEE (reference sequence). Between the trimmed V and J ends, which lost 0 bases and 9 bases, there was a span of 13 bases. CDR3 size: 15 residues. CDR3: CASSLGAQGSSPLHF. CDR3 in DNA: TGTGCCAGCAGCTTGGGGGCACAGGGTTCTTCACCCCTCCACTTT.

The rearrangement links TRBV20-1 to TRBJ2-5; maybe TRBD2 (5 bases). This CDR3 contains 11 residues. Germline V gene data show CDR1 as DFQATT and CDR2 as SNEGSKA (reference sequence). Trimming took 7 bases from V and 0 from J, leaving 6 bases between them. CDR3 nucleotides: TGCAGTGGGGAGTACCAAGAGACCCAGTACTTC. Its translation: CSGEYQETQYF.

The sample holds one count of this clone. DNA for the CDR3: TGTGCTAGTGGCCCACTGGGGGGGATTGGAAGGCCCTATGGCTACACCTTC. This encodes CASGPLGGIGRPYGYTF. This chain uses TRBV12-5 with TRBJ1-2, with D possibly matching TRBD1 (5 bases). Between the trimmed V and J ends, which lost 6 bases and 4 bases, there was a span of 24 bases. CDR3 size: 17 residues. The germline V gene has CDR1 LGHNT and CDR2 FRNRAP.

The CDR3 region has the DNA TGTGCCAGCAGTTCCGCGGGACAGGGGAACACTGAAGCTTTCTTT. Translation: CASSSAGQGNTEAFF. This chain links TRBV28 with TRBJ1-1, with TRBD1 identical over 9 bases. V lost 4 bases and J lost 1; bases outside the gene matches: 4. Germline V lookup: CDR1 MDHEN, CDR2 SYDVKM. CDR3 length: 15 amino acids.

This chain connects TRBV6-5 to TRBJ2-5, with 7 bases fitting TRBD1. The CDR3 is 13 amino acids. The junction had 3 bases not matched to a gene; V was cut back by 4 bases and J by 4 bases. Germline-derived CDR1 and CDR2 are MNHEY and SVGAGI. The CDR3 loop reads CASSWNRGETQYF. CDR3 bases: TGTGCCAGCAGTTGGAACAGGGGAGAGACCCAGTACTTC.

This clone was detected once. V and J are TRBV7-9 and TRBJ1-2; 8 bases fit TRBD1. The V segment lost 5 bases and the J segment 7 bases; nucleotides outside the gene matches: 12. CDR1 and CDR2 from the germline V gene are SEHNR and FQNEAQ (reference sequence). This CDR3 is built from 15 residues. In DNA, the CDR3 is TGTGCCAGCAGCCGTGACAGGGGAGCGGGAAGTGGCTACACCTTC. It is translated as CASSRDRGAGSGYTF.

The sample holds a few counts of this clone. The CDR3 nucleotides read TGCGCCAGCAGTGACTGGGGCCTCGGGGAGACCCAGTACTTC. Translated: CASSDWGLGETQYF. This chain uses TRBV10-1 with TRBJ2-5; D might be TRBD1 (5 bases). Germline lookup yields CDR1 WNHNN and CDR2 SYGVQD (reference sequence). The CDR3 loop spans 14 amino acids. The V and J ends lost 3 bases and 5 bases respectively, with 13 bases between them.